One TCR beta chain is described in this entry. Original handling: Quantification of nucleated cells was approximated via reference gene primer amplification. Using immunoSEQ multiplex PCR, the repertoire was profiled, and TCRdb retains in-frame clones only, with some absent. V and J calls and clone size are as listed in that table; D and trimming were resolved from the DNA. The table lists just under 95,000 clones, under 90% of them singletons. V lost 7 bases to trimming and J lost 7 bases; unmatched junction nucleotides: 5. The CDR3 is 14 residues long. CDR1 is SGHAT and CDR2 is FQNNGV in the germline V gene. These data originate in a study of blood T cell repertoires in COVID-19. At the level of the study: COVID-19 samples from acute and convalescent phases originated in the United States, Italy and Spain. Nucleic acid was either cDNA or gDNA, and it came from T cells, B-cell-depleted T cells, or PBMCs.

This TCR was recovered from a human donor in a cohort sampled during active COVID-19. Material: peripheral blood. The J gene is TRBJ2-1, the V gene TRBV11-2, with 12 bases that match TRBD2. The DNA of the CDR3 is TGTGCCAGCACCCTAGCGGGAGGGCCAAATGAGCAGTTCTTC. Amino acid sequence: CASTLAGGPNEQFF.